The 2 T cell receptor beta chains in this list originate from one sample, sequenced in a study of identical twins. One entry per CDR3 protein results from TCRdb running MiXCR on the 5' RACE reads. This table has about 570,000 distinct CDR3 sequences, 9.5% to 10% appearing once. These same data were also listed under a study on yellow fever vaccine responses in identical twins.

Input material: PBMCs. Receptor source: a woman between 18 and 29 years old in good health.

This clonotype has only a few counts. This sequence joins TRBV27 and TRBJ2-5, with TRBD2 matching over 7 bases. Germline trimming cut 4 bases from V and 5 bases from J; bases unmatched to any gene: 7. Germline CDR1 is MNHEY and CDR2 is SMNVEV (reference sequence). This CDR3 spans 14 amino acids. CDR3 coding DNA: TGTGCCAGCAGTTCAGCGGGGTGGGGGGAGACCCAGTACTTC. It encodes CASSSAGWGETQYF.

This clonotype was detected ten times or more. V and J are TRBV7-3 and TRBJ1-1; no clear D. In germline, CDR1 is SGHTA, CDR2 FQGTGA. The V and J ends lost 2 bases and 1 base respectively, with 14 bases between them. This CDR3 comprises 16 residues. CDR3 residues: CASSLYVGETNTEAFF. CDR3 coding DNA: TGTGCCAGCAGCTTATATGTTGGGGAGACGAACACTGAAGCTTTCTTT.